This TCR beta chain was sequenced during a study of blood T cell repertoires in COVID-19. Trimming left V 1 base short and J 3 bases short, with 10 bases between. The CDR3 is made up of 16 amino acids. Germline-derived CDR1 and CDR2 are SGHDN and FVKESK. Patients of the Seattle cohort, enrolled during active infection, were followed longitudinally. Here immunoSEQ multiplex PCR was the method, and the copy in TCRdb shows in-frame clones only, minus some. The top ten clones hold roughly 6.6% of a sample with about 350,000 clones, 65% to 90% of them seen once. The TCR sequence derives from a woman aged 55-75 years with COVID-19, enrolled during active disease. This chain connects TRBV14 to TRBJ2-6, with D possibly matching TRBD1 (6 bases). Material for sequencing was peripheral blood. CDR3 nucleotides: TGTGCCAGCAGCCAAGTGGGGGCGGGTGGGGCCAACGTCCTGACTTTC. Its translation is CASSQVGAGGANVLTF. Complete variable domain (other parts from reference TRBV14 and TRBJ2-6): EAGVTQFPSHSVIEKGQTVTLRCDPISGHDNLYWYRRVMGKEIKFLLHFVKESKQDESGMPNNRFLAERTGGTYSTLKVQPAELEDSGVYFCASSQVGAGGANVLTFGAGSRLTVL.